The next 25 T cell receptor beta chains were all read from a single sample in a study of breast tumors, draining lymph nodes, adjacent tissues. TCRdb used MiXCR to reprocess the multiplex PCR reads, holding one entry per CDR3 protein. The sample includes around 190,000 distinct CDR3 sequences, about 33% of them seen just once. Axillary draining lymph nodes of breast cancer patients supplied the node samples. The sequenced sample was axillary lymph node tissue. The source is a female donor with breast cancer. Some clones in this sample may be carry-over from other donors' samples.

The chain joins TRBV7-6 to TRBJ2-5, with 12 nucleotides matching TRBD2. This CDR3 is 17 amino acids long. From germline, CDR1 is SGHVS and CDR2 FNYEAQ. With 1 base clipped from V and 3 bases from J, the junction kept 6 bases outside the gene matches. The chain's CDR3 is CASSLGRLAGAEETQYF. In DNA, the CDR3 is TGTGCCAGCAGCTTAGGCCGACTAGCGGGGGCCGAAGAGACCCAGTACTTC. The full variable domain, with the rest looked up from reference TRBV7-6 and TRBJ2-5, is GAGVSQSPRYKVTKRGQDVALRCDPISGHVSLYWYRQALGQGPEFLTYFNYEAQQDKSGLPNDRFSAERPEGSISTLTIQRTEQRDSAMYRCASSLGRLAGAEETQYFGPGTRLLVL.

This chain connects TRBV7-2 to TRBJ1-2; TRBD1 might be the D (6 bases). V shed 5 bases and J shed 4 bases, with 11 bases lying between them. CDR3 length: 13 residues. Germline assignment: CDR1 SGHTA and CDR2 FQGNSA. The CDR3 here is CASSPNRAYGYTF. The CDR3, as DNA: TGTGCCAGCAGCCCAAACAGGGCCTATGGCTACACCTTC. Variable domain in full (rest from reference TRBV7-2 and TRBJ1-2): GAGVSQSPSNKVTEKGKDVELRCDPISGHTALYWYRQSLGQGLEFLIYFQGNSAPDKSGLPSDRFSAERTGGSVSTLTIQRTQQEDSAVYLCASSPNRAYGYTFGSGTRLTVV.

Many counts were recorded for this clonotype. The CDR3 spells CSARGIRESNYGYTF. In DNA form, the CDR3 reads TGCAGTGCTAGAGGTATTCGGGAGTCTAACTATGGCTACACCTTC. J is TRBJ1-2 and V is TRBV20-1; D not certain. The CDR3 totals 15 residues. The germline V gene has CDR1 DFQATT and CDR2 SNEGSKA (reference sequence). The ends were cut back, 1 base at V and 0 bases at J, with 12 bases in the middle.

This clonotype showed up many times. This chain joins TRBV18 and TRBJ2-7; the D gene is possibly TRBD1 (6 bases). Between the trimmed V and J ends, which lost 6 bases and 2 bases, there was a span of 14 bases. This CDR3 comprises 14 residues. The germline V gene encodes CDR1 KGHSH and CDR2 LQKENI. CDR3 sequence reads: CASSPDRHTYEQYF. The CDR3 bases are TGTGCCAGCTCCCCCGACAGGCATACCTACGAGCAGTACTTC.

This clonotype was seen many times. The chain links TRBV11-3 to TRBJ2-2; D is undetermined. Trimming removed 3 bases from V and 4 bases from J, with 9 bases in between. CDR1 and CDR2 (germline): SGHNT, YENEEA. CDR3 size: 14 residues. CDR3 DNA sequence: TGTGCCAGCAGCTTCCGGGCCCTCACCGGGGAGCTGTTTTTT. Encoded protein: CASSFRALTGELFF.

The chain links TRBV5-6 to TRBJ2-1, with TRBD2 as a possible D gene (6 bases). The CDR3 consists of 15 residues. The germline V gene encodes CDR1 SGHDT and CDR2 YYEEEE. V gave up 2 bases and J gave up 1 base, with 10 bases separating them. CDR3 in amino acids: CASSFRAGSYNEQFF. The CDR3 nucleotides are TGTGCCAGCAGCTTTCGTGCGGGATCCTACAATGAGCAGTTCTTC.

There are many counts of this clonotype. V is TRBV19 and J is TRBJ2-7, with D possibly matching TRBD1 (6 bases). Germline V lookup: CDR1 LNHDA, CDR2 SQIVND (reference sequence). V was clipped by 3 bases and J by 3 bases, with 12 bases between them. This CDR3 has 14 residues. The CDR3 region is CASSIADSNYEQYF. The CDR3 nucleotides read TGTGCCAGTAGTATTGCGGACAGTAACTACGAGCAGTACTTC.

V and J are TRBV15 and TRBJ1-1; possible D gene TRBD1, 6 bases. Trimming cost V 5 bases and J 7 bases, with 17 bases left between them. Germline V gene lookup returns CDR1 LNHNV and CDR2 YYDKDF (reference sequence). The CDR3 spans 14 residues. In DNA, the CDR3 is TGTGCCACCAGCGGGGGGGCGACCTACAATGAAGCTTTCTTT. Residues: CATSGGATYNEAFF.

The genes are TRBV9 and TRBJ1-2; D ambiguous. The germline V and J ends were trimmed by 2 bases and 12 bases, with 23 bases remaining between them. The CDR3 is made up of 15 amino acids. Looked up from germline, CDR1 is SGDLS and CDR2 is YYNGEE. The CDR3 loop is CASSVGWFANSGNTF. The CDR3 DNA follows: TGTGCCAGCAGCGTTGGATGGTTTGCAAACTCTGGAAACACCTTC. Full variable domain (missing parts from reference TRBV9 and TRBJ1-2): DSGVTQTPKHLITATGQRVTLRCSPRSGDLSVYWYQQSLDQGLQFLIQYYNGEERAKGNILERFSAQQFPDLHSELNLSSLELGDSALYFCASSVGWFANSGNTFGSGTRLTVV.

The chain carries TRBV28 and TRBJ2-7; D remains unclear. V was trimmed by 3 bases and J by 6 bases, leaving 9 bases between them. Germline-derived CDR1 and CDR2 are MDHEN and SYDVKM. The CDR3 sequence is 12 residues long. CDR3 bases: TGTGCCAGCAGTTTGGCAATAGGCGAGCAGTACTTC. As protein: CASSLAIGEQYF.

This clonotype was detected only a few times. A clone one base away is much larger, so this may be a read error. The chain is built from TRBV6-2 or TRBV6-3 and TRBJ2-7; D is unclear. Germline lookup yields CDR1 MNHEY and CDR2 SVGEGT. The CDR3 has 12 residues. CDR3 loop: CASSHSNYEQYF. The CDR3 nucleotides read TGTGCCAGCAGTCACTCAAACTACGAGCAGTACTTC.

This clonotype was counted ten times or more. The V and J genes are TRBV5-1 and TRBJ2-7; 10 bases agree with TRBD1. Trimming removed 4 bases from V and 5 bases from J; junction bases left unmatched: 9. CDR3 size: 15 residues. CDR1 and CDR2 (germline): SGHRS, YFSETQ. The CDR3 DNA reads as TGCGCCAGCAGCCCGGTAGAGACAGGGGGCCACGAGCAGTACTTC. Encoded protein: CASSPVETGGHEQYF. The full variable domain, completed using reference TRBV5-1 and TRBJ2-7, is KAGVTQTPRYLIKTRGQQVTLSCSPISGHRSVSWYQQTPGQGLQFLFEYFSETQRNKGNFPGRFSGRQFSNSRSEMNVSTLELGDSALYLCASSPVETGGHEQYFGPGTRLTVT.

CDR3 DNA sequence: TGTGCCAGCAGCCTGGGGGATTCGAACACTGAAGCTTTCTTT. Its protein is CASSLGDSNTEAFF. This chain uses TRBV4-2 with TRBJ1-1; a weak D match, TRBD1 (5 bases). The CDR3 is made up of 14 amino acids. The V and J ends lost 4 bases and 1 base respectively, with 10 bases between them. The germline CDR1 and CDR2 sequences are LGHNA and YNFKEQ.

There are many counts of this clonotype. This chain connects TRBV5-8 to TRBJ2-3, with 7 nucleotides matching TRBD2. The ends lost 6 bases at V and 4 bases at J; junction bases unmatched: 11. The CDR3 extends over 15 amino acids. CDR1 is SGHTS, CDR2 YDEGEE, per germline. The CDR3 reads CASNKGSGIADTQYF. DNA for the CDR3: TGTGCCAGCAACAAAGGCAGCGGGATTGCAGATACGCAGTATTTT.

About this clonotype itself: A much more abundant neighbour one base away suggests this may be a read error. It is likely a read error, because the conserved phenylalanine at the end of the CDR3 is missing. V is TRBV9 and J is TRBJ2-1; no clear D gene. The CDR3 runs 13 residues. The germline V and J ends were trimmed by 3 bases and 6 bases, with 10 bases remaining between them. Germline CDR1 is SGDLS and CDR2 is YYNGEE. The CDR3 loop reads CASSGLRINEQFS. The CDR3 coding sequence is TGTGCCAGCAGCGGACTTAGAATCAATGAGCAGTTCTCC.

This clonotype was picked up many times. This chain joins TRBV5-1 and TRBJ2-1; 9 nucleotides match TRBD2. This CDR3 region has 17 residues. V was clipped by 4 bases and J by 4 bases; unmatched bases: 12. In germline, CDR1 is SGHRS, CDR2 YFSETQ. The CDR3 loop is CASSPLLSGGRYNEQFF. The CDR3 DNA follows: TGCGCCAGCAGCCCCTTACTTAGCGGGGGCAGGTACAATGAGCAGTTCTTC.

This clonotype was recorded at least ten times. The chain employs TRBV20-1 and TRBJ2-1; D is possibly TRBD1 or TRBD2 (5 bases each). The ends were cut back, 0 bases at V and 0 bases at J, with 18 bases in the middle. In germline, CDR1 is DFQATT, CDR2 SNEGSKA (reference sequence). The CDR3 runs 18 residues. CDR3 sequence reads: CSARDSGRWARSYNEQFF. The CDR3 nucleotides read TGCAGTGCTAGAGATTCGGGGCGATGGGCCCGCTCCTACAATGAGCAGTTCTTC.

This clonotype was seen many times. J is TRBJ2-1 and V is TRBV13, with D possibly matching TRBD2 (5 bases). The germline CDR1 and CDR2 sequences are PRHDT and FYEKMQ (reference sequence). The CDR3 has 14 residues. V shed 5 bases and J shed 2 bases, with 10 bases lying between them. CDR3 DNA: TGTGCCAGCAGCGTAAGCGGAACCTACAATGAGCAGTTCTTC. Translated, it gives CASSVSGTYNEQFF.

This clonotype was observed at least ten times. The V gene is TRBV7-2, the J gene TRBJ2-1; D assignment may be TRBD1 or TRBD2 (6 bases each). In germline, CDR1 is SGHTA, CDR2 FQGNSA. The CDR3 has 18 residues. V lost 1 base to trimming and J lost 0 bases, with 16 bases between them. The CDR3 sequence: CASSLVGGPTSSYNEQFF. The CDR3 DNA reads TGTGCCAGCAGCTTAGTAGGGGGTCCGACTAGCTCCTACAATGAGCAGTTCTTC.

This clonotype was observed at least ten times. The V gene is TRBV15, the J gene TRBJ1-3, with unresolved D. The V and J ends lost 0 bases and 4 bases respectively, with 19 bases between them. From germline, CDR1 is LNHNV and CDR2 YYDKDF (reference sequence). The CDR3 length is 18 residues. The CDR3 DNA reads TGTGCCACCAGCAGAGATTGGGCAGGTAAGACTCCCGGAAACACCATATATTTT. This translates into CATSRDWAGKTPGNTIYF.

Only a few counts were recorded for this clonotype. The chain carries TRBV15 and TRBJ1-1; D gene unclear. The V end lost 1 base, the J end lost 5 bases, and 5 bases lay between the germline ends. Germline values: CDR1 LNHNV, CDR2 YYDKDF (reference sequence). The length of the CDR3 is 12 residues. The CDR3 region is CATSRGETEAFF. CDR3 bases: TGTGCCACCAGCAGAGGGGAGACTGAAGCTTTCTTT.

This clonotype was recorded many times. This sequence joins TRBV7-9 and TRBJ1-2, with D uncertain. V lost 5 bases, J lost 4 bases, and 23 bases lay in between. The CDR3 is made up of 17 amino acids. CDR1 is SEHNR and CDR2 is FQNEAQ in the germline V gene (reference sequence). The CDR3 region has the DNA TGTGCCAGCAGCCCAAACGCCGGCGGGGAGGGAGCCTATGGCTACACCTTC. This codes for CASSPNAGGEGAYGYTF.

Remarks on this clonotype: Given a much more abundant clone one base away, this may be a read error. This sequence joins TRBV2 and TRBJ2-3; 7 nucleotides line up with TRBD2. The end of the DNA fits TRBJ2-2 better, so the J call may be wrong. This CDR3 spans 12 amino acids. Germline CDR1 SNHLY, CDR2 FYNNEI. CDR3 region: CARSGTAGELFF. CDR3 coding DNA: TGTGCCAGGAGCGGGACGGCCGGGGAGCTGTTTTTT.

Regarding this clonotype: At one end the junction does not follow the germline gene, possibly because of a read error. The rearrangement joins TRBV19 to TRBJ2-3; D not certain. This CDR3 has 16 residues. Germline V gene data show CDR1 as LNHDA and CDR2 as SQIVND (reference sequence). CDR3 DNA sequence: TGTGCCAGTAGTGTAGAGGATAGCCTTAGCACAGATACGCAGTATTTT. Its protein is CASSVEDSLSTDTQYF.

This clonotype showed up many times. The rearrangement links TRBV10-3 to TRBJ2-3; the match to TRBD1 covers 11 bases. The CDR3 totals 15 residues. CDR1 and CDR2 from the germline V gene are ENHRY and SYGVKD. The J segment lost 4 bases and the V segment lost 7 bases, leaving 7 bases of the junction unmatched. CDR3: CAITGQGAVADTQYF. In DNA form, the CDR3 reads TGTGCCATCACCGGACAGGGGGCGGTCGCAGATACGCAGTATTTT.